The TCR beta chain under discussion was sequenced for a study of T cells in women clearing cervical HPV infection. In the study overall: Controls were women whose single incident HPV16 infection cleared within 12 months without precancer or cancer. Case blood was drawn when the lesion was first found; control blood after infection became undetectable.

Whole-study findings and limits: CIN3+ cases had significantly higher TCR richness than controls; evenness did not differ.

All participants had a single incident cervical HPV16 infection, and prevalent HPV16 infections were excluded. The V and J ends lost 5 bases and 3 bases, in that order; junction bases with no gene match: 5. This CDR3 spans 14 amino acids. Assay: immunoSEQ multiplex PCR; the TCRdb copy retains only in-frame clones and omits some. The listing records tens of thousands of clones. On this clone itself: Its antigen is unidentified. The sequenced fragment ends 3 residues before the CDR3 boundary, so the rest is inferred from the germline J gene.

This chain connects TRBV12-3 or TRBV12-4 to TRBJ2-3, with 7 positions matching TRBD2. What was sequenced was blood buffy coat. This TCR was recovered from a woman aged 18 to 75 with a cervical HPV16 infection that either progressed to CIN3+ or cleared (not recorded which). CDR3: CASSPAGVTDTQYF. The part of the CDR3 DNA that was read is TGTGCCAGCAGTCCGGCGGGGGTTACAGATACG.